What follows are 16 T cell receptor beta chains derived from one specimen sequenced in a study of blood T cell repertoires in COVID-19. The table came from immunoSEQ multiplex PCR; TCRdb's copy has only in-frame clones and leaves some out. Counted here are some 170,000 clones, nearly 80% occurring once; the ten biggest clones make up about 26%. Sequencing was carried out using peripheral blood. The receptors derive from a woman between 65 and 79 years old with acute or convalescent COVID-19.

This clone showed up many times. The CDR3 region is CASSLALGGRTYEQYF. The CDR3 nucleotides read TGTGCCAGCAGCTTAGCGCTTGGCGGGAGGACCTACGAGCAGTACTTC. The chain has TRBV7-2 and TRBJ2-7, with 8 bases matching TRBD2. The germline V gene has CDR1 SGHTA and CDR2 FQGNSA. This CDR3 comprises 16 residues. Losses at the gene ends were 0 bases for V and 2 bases for J; bases not matched to a gene: 6.

This chain uses TRBV19 with TRBJ1-2, with 7 positions matching TRBD1. This CDR3 has 14 amino acids. The V segment lost 6 bases and the J segment 6 bases; nucleotides outside the gene matches: 10. Germline V gene data show CDR1 as LNHDA and CDR2 as SQIVND (reference sequence). The CDR3 coding sequence is TGTGCCAGTAGGGACGGGACAGTAAAGGATGGCTACACCTTC. It encodes CASRDGTVKDGYTF.

V gene TRBV9 combines with J gene TRBJ1-3; D remains ambiguous. The CDR3 runs to 12 residues. V was pared by 4 bases and J by 2 bases, with 4 bases between. The germline gives CDR1 SGDLS, CDR2 YYNGEE. The CDR3 DNA sequence: TGTGCCAGCAGCCCTACTGGAAACACCATATATTTT. Protein sequence: CASSPTGNTIYF.

The chain uses TRBV7-9 and TRBJ2-7; 10 bases are shared with TRBD2. The CDR3 covers 15 residues. CDR1 is SEHNR, CDR2 FQNEAQ, per germline (reference sequence). V was pared by 5 bases and J by 4 bases, with 8 bases of the junction left unmatched. The CDR3 here is CASSSLSGRLYEQYF. The CDR3 region has the DNA TGTGCCAGCAGCAGCCTTAGCGGGAGGTTATACGAGCAGTACTTC. Using reference TRBV7-9 and TRBJ2-7 for the parts outside the CDR3, the full variable domain is DTGVSQNPRHKITKRGQNVTFRCDPISEHNRLYWYRQTLGQGPEFLTYFQNEAQLEKSRLLSDRFSAERPKGSFSTLEIQRTEQGDSAMYLCASSSLSGRLYEQYFGPGTRLTVT.

The chain carries TRBV11-2 and TRBJ2-2, with TRBD1 matching 7 bases. This CDR3 spans 15 amino acids. The germline V gene has CDR1 SGHAT and CDR2 FQNNGV. After removal of 3 bases from V and 9 bases from J, the junction contained 10 bases not matched to a gene. The CDR3 region is CASSFNQGVFRELFF. The CDR3 DNA reads TGTGCCAGCAGCTTTAATCAGGGGGTGTTCCGGGAGCTGTTTTTT.

This clone was detected once. CDR3 loop: CASSEGGLSSAKTEQFF. CDR3 DNA: TGTGCCAGCAGCGAGGGAGGACTCTCCTCGGCTAAGACTGAGCAGTTCTTC. The rearrangement uses TRBV9 and TRBJ2-1; the D gene is possibly TRBD2 (6 bases). Germline CDR1 SGDLS, CDR2 YYNGEE. The V end lost 3 bases, the J end lost 9 bases, and 25 bases lay between the germline ends. This CDR3 has 17 amino acids.

This chain uses TRBV10-3 with TRBJ1-2, with D unclear. This CDR3 spans 12 amino acids. Germline V gives CDR1 ENHRY, CDR2 SYGVKD. Trimming left V 7 bases short and J 2 bases short, with 8 bases between. CDR3 region: CAITGSNYGYTF. As DNA, the CDR3 is TGTGCCATCACGGGATCCAACTATGGCTACACCTTC.

The rearrangement uses TRBV5-1 and TRBJ2-2, with 9 bases lining up with TRBD1. V lost 4 bases and J lost 8; bases outside the gene matches: 9. Germline CDR1 SGHRS, CDR2 YFSETQ. The CDR3 is 15 residues long. This CDR3 reads CASSLRTGEVGELFF. Written as DNA, the CDR3 is TGCGCCAGCAGCCTGAGGACAGGGGAGGTGGGGGAGCTGTTTTTT.

With respect to this clone: Other DNA sequences from this sample encode an identical CDR3 as well. The chain combines TRBV7-9 with TRBJ2-7; D call uncertain. CDR1 and CDR2 (germline): SEHNR, FQNEAQ (reference sequence). CDR3 length: 12 residues. Trimming pared 3 bases from V and 0 bases from J, leaving 3 bases between. CDR3 nucleotide sequence: TGTGCCAGCAGCTTGAGCTCCTACGAGCAGTACTTC. Amino acids: CASSLSSYEQYF.

This CDR3 reads CASSLVGVNSGGSYEQYF. In DNA form, the CDR3 reads TGTGCCAGCAGCTTAGTAGGGGTGAATAGCGGGGGTTCCTACGAGCAGTACTTC. The rearrangement uses TRBV7-2 and TRBJ2-7; 9 bases line up with TRBD2. V lost 1 base, J lost 1 base, and 11 bases stayed unmatched. The germline V gene has CDR1 SGHTA and CDR2 FQGNSA. The CDR3 covers 18 residues.

The chain employs TRBV5-1 and TRBJ2-7; a possible D gene is TRBD1 (6 bases). Germline CDR1 reads SGHRS; CDR2 reads YFSETQ. Trimming cost V 0 bases and J 2 bases, with 12 bases left between them. CDR3 length equals 15 residues. CDR3: CASSLVGTSTYEQYF. In DNA, the CDR3 is TGCGCCAGCAGCTTGGTAGGGACATCGACCTACGAGCAGTACTTC.

V usage is TRBV24-1 and J usage is TRBJ2-5; maybe TRBD1 (5 bases). This CDR3 is built from 17 residues. The germline gives CDR1 KGHDR, CDR2 SFDVKD. V dropped 3 bases and J dropped 0 bases, with 16 bases sitting between them. This CDR3 is CATSDAHGALNQETQYF. CDR3 bases: TGTGCCACCAGTGATGCCCATGGGGCGCTCAACCAAGAGACCCAGTACTTC.

The chain employs TRBV5-4 and TRBJ2-1, with 8 bases that match TRBD2. CDR3 size: 14 residues. Trimming took 3 bases from V and 6 from J; bases not matched to a gene: 5. Looked up from germline, CDR1 is SGHNT and CDR2 is YYREEE (reference sequence). CDR3 protein: CASSSPGLVNEQFF. The CDR3, as DNA: TGTGCCAGCAGCTCTCCGGGACTAGTCAATGAGCAGTTCTTC.

The rearrangement uses TRBV7-2 and TRBJ2-3; perhaps TRBD1 as D (6 bases). The CDR3 is 15 amino acids. The germline V and J ends were trimmed by 4 bases and 3 bases, with 14 bases remaining between them. The germline V gene encodes CDR1 SGHTA and CDR2 FQGNSA. CDR3 in DNA: TGTGCCAGCAGCTCGGACAGAGTGAGGACAGATACGCAGTATTTT. Amino acid sequence: CASSSDRVRTDTQYF.

This clone was seen a handful of times. The rearrangement uses TRBV7-9 and TRBJ2-1; TRBD2 matches 9 bases. This CDR3 has 15 amino acids. The germline CDR1 and CDR2 sequences are SEHNR and FQNEAQ (reference sequence). Unmatched junction bases numbered 5, after V lost 5 bases and J lost 3 bases. CDR3 coding DNA: TGTGCCAGCAGCCGGCTAGCGGGGATCTACAATGAGCAGTTCTTC. Residues: CASSRLAGIYNEQFF.

The V call is TRBV4-2, the J call TRBJ2-3; tentatively, D is TRBD1 (8 bases). This CDR3 contains 17 residues. Germline V CDR1 and CDR2: LGHNA, YNFKEQ. Between the trimmed V and J ends, which lost 3 bases and 3 bases, there was a span of 19 bases. Written as DNA, the CDR3 is TGTGCCAGCAGCCAGGGGGGGACAGGACCCAATACAGATACGCAGTATTTT. It encodes CASSQGGTGPNTDTQYF.